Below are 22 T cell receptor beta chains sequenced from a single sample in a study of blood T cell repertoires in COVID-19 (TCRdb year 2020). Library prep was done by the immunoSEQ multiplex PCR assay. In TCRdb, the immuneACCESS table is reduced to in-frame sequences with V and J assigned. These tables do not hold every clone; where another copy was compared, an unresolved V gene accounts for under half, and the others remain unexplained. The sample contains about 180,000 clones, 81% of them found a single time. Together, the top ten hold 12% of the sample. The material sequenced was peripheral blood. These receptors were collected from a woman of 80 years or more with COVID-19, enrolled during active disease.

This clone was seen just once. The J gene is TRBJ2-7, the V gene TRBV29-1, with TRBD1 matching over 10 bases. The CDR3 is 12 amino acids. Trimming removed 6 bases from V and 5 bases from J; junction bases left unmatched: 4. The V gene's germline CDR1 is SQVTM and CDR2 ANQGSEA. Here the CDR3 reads CSVGTGANEQYF. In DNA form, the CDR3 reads TGCAGCGTCGGGACAGGGGCCAACGAGCAGTACTTC.

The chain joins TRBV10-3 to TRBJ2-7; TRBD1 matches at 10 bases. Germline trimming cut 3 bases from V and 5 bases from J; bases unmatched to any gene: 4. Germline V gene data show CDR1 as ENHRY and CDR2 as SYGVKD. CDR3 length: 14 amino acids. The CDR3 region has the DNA TGTGCCATCAGTGACTGGGACAGGGGAGACGAGCAGTACTTC. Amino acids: CAISDWDRGDEQYF.

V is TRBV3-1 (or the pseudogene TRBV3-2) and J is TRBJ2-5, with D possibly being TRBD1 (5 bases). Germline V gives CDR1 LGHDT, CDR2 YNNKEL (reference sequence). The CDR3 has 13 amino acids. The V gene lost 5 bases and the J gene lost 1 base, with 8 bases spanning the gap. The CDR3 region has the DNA TGTGCCAGCAGCGGACACTCCCAAGAGACCCAGTACTTC. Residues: CASSGHSQETQYF.

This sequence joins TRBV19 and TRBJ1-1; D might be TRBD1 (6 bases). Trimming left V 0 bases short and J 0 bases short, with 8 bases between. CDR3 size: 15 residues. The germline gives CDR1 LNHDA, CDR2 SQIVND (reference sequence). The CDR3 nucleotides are TGTGCCAGTAGTATAGAAACAGGGATGAACACTGAAGCTTTCTTT. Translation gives CASSIETGMNTEAFF.

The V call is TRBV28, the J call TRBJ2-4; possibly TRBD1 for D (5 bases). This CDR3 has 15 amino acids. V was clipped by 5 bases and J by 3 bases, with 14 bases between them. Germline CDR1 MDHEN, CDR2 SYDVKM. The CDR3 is CASSPPGRLKNIQYF. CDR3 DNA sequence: TGTGCCAGCAGTCCCCCAGGGCGGCTCAAAAACATTCAGTACTTC. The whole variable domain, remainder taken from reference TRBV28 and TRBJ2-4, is DVKVTQSSRYLVKRTGEKVFLECVQDMDHENMFWYRQDPGLGLRLIYFSYDVKMKEKGDIPEGYSVSREKKERFSLILESASTNQTSMYLCASSPPGRLKNIQYFGAGTRLSVL.

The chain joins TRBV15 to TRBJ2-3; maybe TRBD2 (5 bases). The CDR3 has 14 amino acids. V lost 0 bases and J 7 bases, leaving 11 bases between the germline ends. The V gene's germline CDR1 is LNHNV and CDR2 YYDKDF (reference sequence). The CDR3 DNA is TGTGCCACCAGCAGAGATATCCGGGGTTATACGCAGTATTTT. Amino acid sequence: CATSRDIRGYTQYF.

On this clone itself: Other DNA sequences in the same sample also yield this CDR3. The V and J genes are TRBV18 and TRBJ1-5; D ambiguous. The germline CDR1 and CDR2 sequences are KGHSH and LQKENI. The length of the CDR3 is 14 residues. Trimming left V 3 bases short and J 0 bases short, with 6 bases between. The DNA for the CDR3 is TGTGCCAGCTCACCTTCAGGTAGCAATCAGCCCCAGCATTTT. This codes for CASSPSGSNQPQHF.

CDR3 in DNA: TGTGCCAGCAGGAGGGGTCTAGCGGGTGGATCGTTCTCCTACAATGAGCAGTTCTTC. Translated: CASRRGLAGGSFSYNEQFF. The chain couples TRBV27 to TRBJ2-1, with TRBD2 matching over 8 bases. CDR1 is MNHEY, CDR2 SMNVEV, per germline (reference sequence). The CDR3 loop spans 19 amino acids. The junction had 16 bases not matched to a gene; V was cut back by 6 bases and J by 0 bases.

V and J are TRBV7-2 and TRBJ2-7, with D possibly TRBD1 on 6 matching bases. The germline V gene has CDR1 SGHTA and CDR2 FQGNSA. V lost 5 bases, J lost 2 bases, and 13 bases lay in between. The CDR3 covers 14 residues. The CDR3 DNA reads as TGTGCCAGCAGCACCCGGACAGTCCCCTACGAGCAGTACTTC. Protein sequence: CASSTRTVPYEQYF.

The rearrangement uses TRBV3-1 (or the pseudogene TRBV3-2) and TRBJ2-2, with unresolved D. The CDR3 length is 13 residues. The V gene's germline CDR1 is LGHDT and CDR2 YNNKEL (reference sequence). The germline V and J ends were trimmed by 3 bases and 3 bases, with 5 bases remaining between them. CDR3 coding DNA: TGTGCCAGCAGCCATTCCGACACCGGGGAGCTGTTTTTT. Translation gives CASSHSDTGELFF.

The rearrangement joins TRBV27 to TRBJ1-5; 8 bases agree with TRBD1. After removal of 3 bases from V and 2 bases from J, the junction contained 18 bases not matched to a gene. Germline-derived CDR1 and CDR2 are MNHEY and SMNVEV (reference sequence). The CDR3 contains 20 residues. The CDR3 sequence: CASSFSSLDRGRWGNQPQHF. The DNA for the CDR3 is TGTGCCAGCAGTTTTTCGTCTCTTGACAGGGGTAGGTGGGGCAATCAGCCCCAGCATTTT.

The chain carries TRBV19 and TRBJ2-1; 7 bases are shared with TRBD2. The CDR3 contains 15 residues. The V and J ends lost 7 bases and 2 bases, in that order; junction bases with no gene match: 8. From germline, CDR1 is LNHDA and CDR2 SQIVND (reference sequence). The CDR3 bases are TGTGCCAGTATGAGGGCTAGCGGACCCTACAATGAGCAGTTCTTC. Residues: CASMRASGPYNEQFF.

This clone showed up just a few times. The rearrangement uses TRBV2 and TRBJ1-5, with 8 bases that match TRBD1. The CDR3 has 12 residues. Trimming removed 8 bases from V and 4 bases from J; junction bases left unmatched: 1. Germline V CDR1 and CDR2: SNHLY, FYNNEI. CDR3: CASDRGNQPQHF. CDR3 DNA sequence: TGTGCCAGCGACAGGGGAAATCAGCCCCAGCATTTT.

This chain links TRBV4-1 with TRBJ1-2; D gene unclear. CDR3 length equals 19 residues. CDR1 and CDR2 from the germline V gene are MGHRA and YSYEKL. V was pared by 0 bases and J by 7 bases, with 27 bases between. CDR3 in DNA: TGCGCCAGCAGCCAAGATATGAGGGCCCCTAACCAATCTCGTGGTGGCTACACCTTC. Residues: CASSQDMRAPNQSRGGYTF.

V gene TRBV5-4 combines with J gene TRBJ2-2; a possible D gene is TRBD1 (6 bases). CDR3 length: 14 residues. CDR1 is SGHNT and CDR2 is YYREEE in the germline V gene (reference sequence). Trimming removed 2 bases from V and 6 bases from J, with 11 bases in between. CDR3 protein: CASSFGGAAGELFF. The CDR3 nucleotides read TGTGCCAGCAGCTTTGGGGGCGCAGCCGGGGAGCTGTTTTTT.

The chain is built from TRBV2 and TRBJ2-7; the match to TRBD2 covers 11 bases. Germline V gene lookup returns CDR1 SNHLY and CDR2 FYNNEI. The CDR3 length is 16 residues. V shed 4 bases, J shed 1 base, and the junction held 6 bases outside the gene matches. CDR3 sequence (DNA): TGTGCCAGCAGTGGTCCGGGACTAGCGGCGTCCTACGAGCAGTACTTC. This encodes CASSGPGLAASYEQYF. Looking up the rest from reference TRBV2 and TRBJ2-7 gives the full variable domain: EPEVTQTPSHQVTQMGQEVILRCVPISNHLYFYWYRQILGQKVEFLVSFYNNEISEKSEIFDDQFSVERPDGSNFTLKIRSTKLEDSAMYFCASSGPGLAASYEQYFGPGTRLTVT.

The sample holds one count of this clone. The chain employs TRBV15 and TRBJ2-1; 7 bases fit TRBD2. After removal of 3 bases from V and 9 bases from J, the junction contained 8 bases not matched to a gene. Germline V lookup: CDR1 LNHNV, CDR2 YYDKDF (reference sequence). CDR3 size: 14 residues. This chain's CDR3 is CATSSWEGLREQFF. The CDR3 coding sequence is TGTGCCACCAGCAGTTGGGAGGGCCTCCGTGAGCAGTTCTTC.

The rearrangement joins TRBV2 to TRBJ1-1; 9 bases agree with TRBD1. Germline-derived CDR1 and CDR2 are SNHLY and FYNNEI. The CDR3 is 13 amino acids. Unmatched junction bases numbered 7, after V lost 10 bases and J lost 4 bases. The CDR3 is CATRQGVLTEAFF. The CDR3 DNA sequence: TGTGCCACCCGACAGGGGGTTCTCACTGAAGCTTTCTTT.

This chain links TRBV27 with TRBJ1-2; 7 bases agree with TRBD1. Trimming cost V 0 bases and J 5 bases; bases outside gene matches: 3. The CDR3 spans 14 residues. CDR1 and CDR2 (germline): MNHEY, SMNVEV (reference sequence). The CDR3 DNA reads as TGTGCCAGCAGTTTATCGCAGGGACAGTATGGCTACACCTTC. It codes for CASSLSQGQYGYTF.

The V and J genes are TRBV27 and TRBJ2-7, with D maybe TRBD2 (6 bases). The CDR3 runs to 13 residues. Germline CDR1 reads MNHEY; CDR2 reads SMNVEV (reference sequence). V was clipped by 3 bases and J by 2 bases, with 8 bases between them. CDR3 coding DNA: TGTGCCAGCAGTTTGGGACTCGCCTACGAGCAGTACTTC. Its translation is CASSLGLAYEQYF.

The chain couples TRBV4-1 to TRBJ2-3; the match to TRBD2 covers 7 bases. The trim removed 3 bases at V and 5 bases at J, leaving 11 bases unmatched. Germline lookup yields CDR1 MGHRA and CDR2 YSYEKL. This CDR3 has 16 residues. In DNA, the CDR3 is TGCGCCAGCAGCCACCGCCTAGGTGGGAGGGGAGATACGCAGTATTTT. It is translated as CASSHRLGGRGDTQYF.

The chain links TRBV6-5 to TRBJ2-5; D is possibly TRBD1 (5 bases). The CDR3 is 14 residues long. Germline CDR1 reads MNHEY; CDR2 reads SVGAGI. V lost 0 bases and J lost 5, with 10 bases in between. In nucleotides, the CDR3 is TGTGCCAGCAGTTACTCGCAGGGATGGGAGACCCAGTACTTC. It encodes CASSYSQGWETQYF.